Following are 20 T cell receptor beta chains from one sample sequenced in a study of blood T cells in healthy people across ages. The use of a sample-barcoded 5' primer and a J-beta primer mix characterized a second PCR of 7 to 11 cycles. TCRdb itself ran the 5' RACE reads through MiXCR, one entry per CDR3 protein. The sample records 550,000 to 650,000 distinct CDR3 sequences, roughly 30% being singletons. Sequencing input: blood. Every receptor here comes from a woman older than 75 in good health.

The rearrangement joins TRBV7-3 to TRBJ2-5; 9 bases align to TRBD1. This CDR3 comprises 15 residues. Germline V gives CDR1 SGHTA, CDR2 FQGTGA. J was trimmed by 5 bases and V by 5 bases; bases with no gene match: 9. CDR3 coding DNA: TGTGCCAGCAGCGCCGGGACAGGGTTACTCGAGACCCAGTACTTC. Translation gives CASSAGTGLLETQYF.

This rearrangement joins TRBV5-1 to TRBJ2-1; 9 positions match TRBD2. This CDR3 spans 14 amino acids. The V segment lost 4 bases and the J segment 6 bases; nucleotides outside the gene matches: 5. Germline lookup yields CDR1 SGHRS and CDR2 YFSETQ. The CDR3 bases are TGCGCCAGCAGCATCATGACTAGCGGCAATGAGCAGTTCTTC. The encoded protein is CASSIMTSGNEQFF.

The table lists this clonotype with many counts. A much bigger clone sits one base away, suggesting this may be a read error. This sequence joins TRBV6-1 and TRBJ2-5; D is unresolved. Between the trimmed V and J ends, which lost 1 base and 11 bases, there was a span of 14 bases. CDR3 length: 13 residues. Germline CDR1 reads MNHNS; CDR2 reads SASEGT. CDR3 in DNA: TGTGCCAGCAGTGAAGTCGCGTTTATTGAGCAGTACTTC. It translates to CASSEVAFIEQYF.

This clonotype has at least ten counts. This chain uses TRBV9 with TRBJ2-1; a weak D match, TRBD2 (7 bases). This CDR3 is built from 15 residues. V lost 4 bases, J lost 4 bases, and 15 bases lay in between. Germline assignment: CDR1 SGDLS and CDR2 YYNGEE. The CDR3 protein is CASSRGALEYNEQFF. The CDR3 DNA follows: TGTGCCAGCAGCCGGGGGGCATTGGAGTACAATGAGCAGTTCTTC.

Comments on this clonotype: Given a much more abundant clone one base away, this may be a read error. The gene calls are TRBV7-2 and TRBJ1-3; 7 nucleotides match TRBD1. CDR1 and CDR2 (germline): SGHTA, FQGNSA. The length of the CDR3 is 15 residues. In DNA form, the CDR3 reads TGTGCCGGCAGCTTAGCGACAGGGACCGGAAACACCATATATTTT. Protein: CAGSLATGTGNTIYF. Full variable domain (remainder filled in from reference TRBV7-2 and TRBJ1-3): GAGVSQSPSNKVTEKGKDVELRCDPISGHTALYWYRQSLGQGLEFLIYFQGNSAPDKSGLPSDRFSAERTGGSVSTLTIQRTQQEDSAVYLCAGSLATGTGNTIYFGEGSWLTVV.

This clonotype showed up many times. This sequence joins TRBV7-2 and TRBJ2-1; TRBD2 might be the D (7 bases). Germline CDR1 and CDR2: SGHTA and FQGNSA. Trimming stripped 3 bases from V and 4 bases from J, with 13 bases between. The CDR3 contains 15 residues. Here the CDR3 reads CASSFTGGPYNEQFF. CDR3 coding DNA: TGTGCCAGCAGCTTCACGGGGGGCCCATACAATGAGCAGTTCTTC.

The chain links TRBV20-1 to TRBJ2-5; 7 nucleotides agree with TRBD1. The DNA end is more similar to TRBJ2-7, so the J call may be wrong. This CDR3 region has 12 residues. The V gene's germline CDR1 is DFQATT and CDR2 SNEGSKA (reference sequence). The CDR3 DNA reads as TGCAGTGCTACGACAGGGTTCGACGAGCAGTACTTC. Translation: CSATTGFDEQYF.

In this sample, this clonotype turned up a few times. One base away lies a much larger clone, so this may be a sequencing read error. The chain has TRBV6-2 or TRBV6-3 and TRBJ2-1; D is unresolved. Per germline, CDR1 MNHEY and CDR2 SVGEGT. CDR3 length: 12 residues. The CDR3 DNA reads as TGTGCCAGCAGTTACTTAAATAATGAGCGGTTCTTC. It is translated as CASSYLNNERFF.

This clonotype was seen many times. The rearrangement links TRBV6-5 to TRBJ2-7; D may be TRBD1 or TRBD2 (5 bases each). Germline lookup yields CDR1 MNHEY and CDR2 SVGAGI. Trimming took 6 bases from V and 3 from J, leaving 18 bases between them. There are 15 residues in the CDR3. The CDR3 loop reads CASRRTGQGGYEQYF. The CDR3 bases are TGTGCCAGCAGACGAACAGGTCAAGGAGGCTACGAGCAGTACTTC.

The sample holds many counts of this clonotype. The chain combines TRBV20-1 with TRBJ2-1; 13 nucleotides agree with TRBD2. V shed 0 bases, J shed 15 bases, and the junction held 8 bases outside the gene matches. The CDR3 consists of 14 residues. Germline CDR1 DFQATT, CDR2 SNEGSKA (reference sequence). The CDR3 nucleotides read TGCAGTGCTAGAGAAACTAGCGGGGGGGGACAACGGTTCTTC. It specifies CSARETSGGGQRFF.

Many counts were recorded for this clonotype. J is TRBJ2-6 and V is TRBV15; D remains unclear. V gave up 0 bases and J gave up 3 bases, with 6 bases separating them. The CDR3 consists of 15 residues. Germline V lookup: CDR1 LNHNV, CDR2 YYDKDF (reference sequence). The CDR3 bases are TGTGCCACCAGCAGAGATGTTGGTGGGGCCAACGTCCTGACTTTC. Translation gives CATSRDVGGANVLTF.

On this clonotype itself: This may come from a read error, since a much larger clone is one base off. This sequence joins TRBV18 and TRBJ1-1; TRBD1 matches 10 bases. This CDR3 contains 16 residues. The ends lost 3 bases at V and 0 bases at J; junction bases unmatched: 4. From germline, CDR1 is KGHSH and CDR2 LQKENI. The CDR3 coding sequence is TGTGCCAGCTCACCCAGGACAGGGGGGGTGAACACTGAAGCTTTCTTT. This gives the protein CASSPRTGGVNTEAFF. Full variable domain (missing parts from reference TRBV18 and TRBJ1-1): NAGVMQNPRHLVRRRGQEARLRCSPMKGHSHVYWYRQLPEEGLKFMVYLQKENIIDESGMPKERFSAEFPKEGPSILRIQQVVRGDSAAYFCASSPRTGGVNTEAFFGQGTRLTVV.

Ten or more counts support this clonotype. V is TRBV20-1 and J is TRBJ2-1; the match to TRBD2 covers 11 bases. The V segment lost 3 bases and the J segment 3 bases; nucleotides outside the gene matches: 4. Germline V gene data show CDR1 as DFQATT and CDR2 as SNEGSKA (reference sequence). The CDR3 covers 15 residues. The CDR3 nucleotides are TGCAGTGCTAGCCCTCTAGCGGGGGGCTACAATGAGCAGTTCTTC. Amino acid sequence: CSASPLAGGYNEQFF.

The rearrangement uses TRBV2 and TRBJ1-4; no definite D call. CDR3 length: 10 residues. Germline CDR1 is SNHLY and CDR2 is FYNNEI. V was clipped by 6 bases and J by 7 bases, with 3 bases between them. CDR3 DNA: TGTGCCAGCAGAGGTGAAAAACTGTTTTTT. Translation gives CASRGEKLFF.

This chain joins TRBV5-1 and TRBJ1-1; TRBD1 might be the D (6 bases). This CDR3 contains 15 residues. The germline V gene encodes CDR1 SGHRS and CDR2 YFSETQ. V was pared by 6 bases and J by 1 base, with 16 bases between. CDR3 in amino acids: CASTQQGTWNTEAFF. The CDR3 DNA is TGCGCCAGCACCCAACAGGGTACGTGGAACACTGAAGCTTTCTTT.

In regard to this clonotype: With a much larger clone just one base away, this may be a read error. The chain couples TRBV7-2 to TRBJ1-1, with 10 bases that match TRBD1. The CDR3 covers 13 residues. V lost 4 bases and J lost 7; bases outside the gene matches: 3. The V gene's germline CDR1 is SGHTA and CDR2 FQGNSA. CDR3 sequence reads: CASSWRDRGEAFF. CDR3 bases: TGTGCCAGCAGCTGGAGGGACAGGGGTGAAGCTTTCTTT. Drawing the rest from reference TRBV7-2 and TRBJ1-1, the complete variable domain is GAGVSQSPSNKVTEKGKDVELRCDPISGHTALYWYRQSLGQGLEFLIYFQGNSAPDKSGLPSDRFSAERTGGSVSTLTIQRTQQEDSAVYLCASSWRDRGEAFFGQGTRLTVV.

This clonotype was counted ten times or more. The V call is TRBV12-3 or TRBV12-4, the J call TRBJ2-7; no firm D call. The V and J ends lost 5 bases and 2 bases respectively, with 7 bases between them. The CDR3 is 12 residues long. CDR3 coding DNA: TGTGCCAGCAGTCCGTTTACCTACGAGCAGTACTTC. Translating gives CASSPFTYEQYF.

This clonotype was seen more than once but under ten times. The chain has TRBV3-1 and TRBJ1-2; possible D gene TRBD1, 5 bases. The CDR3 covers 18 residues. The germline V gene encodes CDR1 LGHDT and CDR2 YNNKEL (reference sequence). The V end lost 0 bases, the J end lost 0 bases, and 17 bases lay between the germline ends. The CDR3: CASSQDPGRLGANYGYTF. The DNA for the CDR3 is TGTGCCAGCAGCCAAGATCCGGGACGGTTGGGAGCTAACTATGGCTACACCTTC.

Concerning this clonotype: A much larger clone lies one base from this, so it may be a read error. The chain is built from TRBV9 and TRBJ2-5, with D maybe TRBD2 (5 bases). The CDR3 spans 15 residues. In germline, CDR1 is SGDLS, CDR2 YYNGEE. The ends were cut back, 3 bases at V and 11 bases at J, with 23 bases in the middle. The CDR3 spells CASSGGAGSYNEQYF. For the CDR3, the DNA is TGTGCCAGCAGCGGGGGAGCTGGCTCCTACAATGAGCAGTACTTC.

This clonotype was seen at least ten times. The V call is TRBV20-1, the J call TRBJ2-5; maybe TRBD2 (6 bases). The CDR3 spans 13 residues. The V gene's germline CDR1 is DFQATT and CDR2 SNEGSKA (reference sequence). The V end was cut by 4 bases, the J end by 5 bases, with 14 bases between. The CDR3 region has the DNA TGCAGTGCTACCGGGACTTCCCAGGAGACCCAGTACTTC. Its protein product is CSATGTSQETQYF.